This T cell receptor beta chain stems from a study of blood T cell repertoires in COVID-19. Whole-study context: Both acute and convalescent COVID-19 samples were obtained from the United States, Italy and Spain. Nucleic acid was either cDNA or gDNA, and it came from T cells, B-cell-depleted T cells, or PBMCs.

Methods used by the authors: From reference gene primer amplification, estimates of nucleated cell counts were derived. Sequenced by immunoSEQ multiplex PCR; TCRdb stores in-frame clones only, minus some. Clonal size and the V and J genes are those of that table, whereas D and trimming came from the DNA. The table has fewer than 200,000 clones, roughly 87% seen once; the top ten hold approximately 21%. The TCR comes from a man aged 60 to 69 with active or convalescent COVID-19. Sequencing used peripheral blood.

The DNA of the CDR3 is TGCAGTGCAAACTACCAAGAGACCCAGTACTTC. Its translation is CSANYQETQYF. The J gene is TRBJ2-5, the V gene TRBV20-1; D remains unclear. The CDR3 has 11 residues. V was clipped by 6 bases and J by 0 bases, with 5 bases between them. Looked up from germline, CDR1 is DFQATT and CDR2 is SNEGSKA (reference sequence).